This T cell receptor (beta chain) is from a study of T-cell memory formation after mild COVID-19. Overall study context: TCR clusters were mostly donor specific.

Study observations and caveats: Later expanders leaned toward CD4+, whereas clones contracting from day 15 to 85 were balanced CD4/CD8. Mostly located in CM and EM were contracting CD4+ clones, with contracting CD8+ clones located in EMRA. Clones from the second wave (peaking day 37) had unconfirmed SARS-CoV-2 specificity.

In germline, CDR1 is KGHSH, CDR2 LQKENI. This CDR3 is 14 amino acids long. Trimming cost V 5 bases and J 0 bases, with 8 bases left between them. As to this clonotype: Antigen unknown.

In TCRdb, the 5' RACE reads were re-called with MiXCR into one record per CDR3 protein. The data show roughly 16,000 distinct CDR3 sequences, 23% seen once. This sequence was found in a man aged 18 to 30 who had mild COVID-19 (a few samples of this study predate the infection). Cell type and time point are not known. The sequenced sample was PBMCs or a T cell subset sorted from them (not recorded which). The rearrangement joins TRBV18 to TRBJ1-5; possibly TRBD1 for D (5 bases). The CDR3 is CASSSQDSNQPQHF. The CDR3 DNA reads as TGTGCCAGCTCATCACAGGATAGCAATCAGCCCCAGCATTTT.